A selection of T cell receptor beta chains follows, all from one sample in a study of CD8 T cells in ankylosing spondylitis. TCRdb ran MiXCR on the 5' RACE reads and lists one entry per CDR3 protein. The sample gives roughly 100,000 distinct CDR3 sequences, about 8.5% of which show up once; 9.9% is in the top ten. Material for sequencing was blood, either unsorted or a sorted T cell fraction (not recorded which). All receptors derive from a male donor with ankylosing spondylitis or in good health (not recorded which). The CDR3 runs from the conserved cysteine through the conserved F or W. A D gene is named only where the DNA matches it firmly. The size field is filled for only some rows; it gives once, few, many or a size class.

CDR3: CASSLRTGNTGELFF
DNA: TGTGCCAGCAGCCTACGGACAGGGAACACCGGGGAGCTGTTTTTT
J: TRBJ2-2
V: TRBV7-6
D: TRBD1
size: many

CDR3: CASSPNRSGEQFF
DNA: TGTGCCAGTAGTCCTAACCGGTCAGGCGAACAGTTCTTC
J: TRBJ2-1
V: TRBV19
D: -
size: many

CDR3: CAISEGGSSGNTIYF
DNA: TGTGCCATCAGTGAGGGGGGTTCCTCTGGAAACACCATATATTTT
J: TRBJ1-3
V: TRBV10-3
D: -
size: many

CDR3: CAISESPGGDTQYF
DNA: TGTGCCATCAGTGAGTCTCCAGGGGGAGATACGCAGTATTTT
J: TRBJ2-3
V: TRBV10-3
D: TRBD1
size: many

CDR3: CASRPGQGWSYEQYF
DNA: TGTGCCAGCAGGCCGGGACAGGGGTGGTCCTACGAGCAGTACTTC
J: TRBJ2-7
V: TRBV5-4
D: TRBD1
size: many

CDR3: CASSQDEGGPTDTQYF
DNA: TGCGCCAGCAGCCAAGATGAGGGAGGGCCGACAGATACGCAGTATTTT
J: TRBJ2-3
V: TRBV4-1
D: TRBD2
size: many

CDR3: CASSLAGTAYNEQFF
DNA: TGTGCCAGCAGCTTAGCGGGGACCGCATACAATGAGCAGTTCTTC
J: TRBJ2-1
V: TRBV7-6
D: -
size: many

CDR3: CASSEAPYRGNYGYTF
DNA: TGTGCCAGCAGTGAAGCGCCGTACAGGGGAAACTATGGCTACACCTTC
J: TRBJ1-2
V: TRBV6-1
D: TRBD1
size: few

CDR3: CSASSTGVTDTQYF
DNA: TGCAGTGCTAGTAGCACAGGTGTCACAGATACGCAGTATTTT
J: TRBJ2-3
V: TRBV20-1
D: -
size: many

CDR3: CASSSRRLAGLGFYEQYF
DNA: TGTGCCAGCAGCTCTCGCCGACTAGCCGGGTTGGGATTCTACGAGCAGTACTTC
J: TRBJ2-7
V: TRBV5-8
D: TRBD2
size: many

CDR3: CASSVVPPDWETQYF
DNA: TGTGCCAGCAGCGTAGTCCCCCCGGATTGGGAGACCCAGTACTTC
J: TRBJ2-5
V: TRBV9
D: -
size: many

CDR3: CASSFWRTSTDTQYF
DNA: TGTGCCAGCAGTTTTTGGCGGACTAGCACAGATACGCAGTATTTT
J: TRBJ2-3
V: TRBV12-3/TRBV12-4
D: -
size: many

CDR3: CASSKDLSSYNEQFF
DNA: TGTGCCAGCTCAAAGGACCTGAGCTCCTACAATGAGCAGTTCTTC
J: TRBJ2-1
V: TRBV18
D: -
size: -

CDR3: CASSQPTGANTEAFF
DNA: TGCGCCAGCAGCCAACCGACAGGGGCGAACACTGAAGCTTTCTTT
J: TRBJ1-1
V: TRBV4-1
D: TRBD1
size: many

CDR3: CASRVGRGGEQFF
DNA: TGTGCCAGTAGAGTGGGGCGGGGCGGTGAGCAGTTCTTC
J: TRBJ2-1
V: TRBV19
D: -
size: many

CDR3: CASGGVRGSTDTQYF
DNA: TGTGCCAGCGGAGGGGTCCGGGGTAGCACAGATACGCAGTATTTT
J: TRBJ2-3
V: TRBV3-1
D: -
size: many

CDR3: CSVVRQGAGYTF
DNA: TGCAGTGTGGTTCGACAGGGTGCTGGCTACACCTTC
J: TRBJ1-2
V: TRBV20-1
D: TRBD1
size: many

CDR3: CASSPTGIIGQPQHF
DNA: TGCGCCAGCAGCCCGACAGGGATTATTGGTCAGCCCCAGCATTTT
J: TRBJ1-5
V: TRBV5-1
D: TRBD1
size: many

CDR3: CASSLRDTTRDQYF
DNA: TGTGCCAGCAGCTTGAGGGACACAACGAGGGACCAGTACTTC
J: TRBJ2-5
V: TRBV7-9
D: -
size: few